This T cell receptor beta chain is drawn from a study of control samples from healthy donors and cancer patients. There are 15 residues in the CDR3. Germline V gene data show CDR1 as LGHDT and CDR2 as YNNKEL (reference sequence). V was pared by 0 bases and J by 5 bases, with 10 bases between. TCRdb's table, derived via immunoSEQ multiplex PCR, lists solely in-frame clones and lacks some. The sample includes over 85,000 clones, over 90% seen only once; the top ten take around 1.5%. The origin of this receptor is a woman in her 30s in good health. Sequenced material: blood. This chain joins TRBV3-1 (or the pseudogene TRBV3-2) and TRBJ1-4; D ambiguous. Here the CDR3 reads CASSQDLSSNEKLFF. The CDR3, as DNA: TGTGCCAGCAGCCAAGATCTGAGCTCCAATGAAAAACTGTTTTTT.